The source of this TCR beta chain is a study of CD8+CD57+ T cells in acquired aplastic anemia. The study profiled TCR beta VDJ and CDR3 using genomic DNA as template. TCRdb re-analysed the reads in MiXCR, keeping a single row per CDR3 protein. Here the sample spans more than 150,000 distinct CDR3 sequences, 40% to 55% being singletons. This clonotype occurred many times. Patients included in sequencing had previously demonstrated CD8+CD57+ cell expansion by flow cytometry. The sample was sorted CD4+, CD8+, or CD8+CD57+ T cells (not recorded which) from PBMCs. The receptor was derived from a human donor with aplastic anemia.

The CDR3 coding sequence is TGTGCCAGCAGGGCGGCTGGACTAGCGACAGATACGCAGTATTTT. Residues: CASRAAGLATDTQYF. The chain couples TRBV28 to TRBJ2-3; TRBD2 matches at 9 bases. The CDR3 runs 15 residues. Germline trimming cut 6 bases from V and 3 bases from J; bases unmatched to any gene: 7. The germline V gene encodes CDR1 MDHEN and CDR2 SYDVKM.